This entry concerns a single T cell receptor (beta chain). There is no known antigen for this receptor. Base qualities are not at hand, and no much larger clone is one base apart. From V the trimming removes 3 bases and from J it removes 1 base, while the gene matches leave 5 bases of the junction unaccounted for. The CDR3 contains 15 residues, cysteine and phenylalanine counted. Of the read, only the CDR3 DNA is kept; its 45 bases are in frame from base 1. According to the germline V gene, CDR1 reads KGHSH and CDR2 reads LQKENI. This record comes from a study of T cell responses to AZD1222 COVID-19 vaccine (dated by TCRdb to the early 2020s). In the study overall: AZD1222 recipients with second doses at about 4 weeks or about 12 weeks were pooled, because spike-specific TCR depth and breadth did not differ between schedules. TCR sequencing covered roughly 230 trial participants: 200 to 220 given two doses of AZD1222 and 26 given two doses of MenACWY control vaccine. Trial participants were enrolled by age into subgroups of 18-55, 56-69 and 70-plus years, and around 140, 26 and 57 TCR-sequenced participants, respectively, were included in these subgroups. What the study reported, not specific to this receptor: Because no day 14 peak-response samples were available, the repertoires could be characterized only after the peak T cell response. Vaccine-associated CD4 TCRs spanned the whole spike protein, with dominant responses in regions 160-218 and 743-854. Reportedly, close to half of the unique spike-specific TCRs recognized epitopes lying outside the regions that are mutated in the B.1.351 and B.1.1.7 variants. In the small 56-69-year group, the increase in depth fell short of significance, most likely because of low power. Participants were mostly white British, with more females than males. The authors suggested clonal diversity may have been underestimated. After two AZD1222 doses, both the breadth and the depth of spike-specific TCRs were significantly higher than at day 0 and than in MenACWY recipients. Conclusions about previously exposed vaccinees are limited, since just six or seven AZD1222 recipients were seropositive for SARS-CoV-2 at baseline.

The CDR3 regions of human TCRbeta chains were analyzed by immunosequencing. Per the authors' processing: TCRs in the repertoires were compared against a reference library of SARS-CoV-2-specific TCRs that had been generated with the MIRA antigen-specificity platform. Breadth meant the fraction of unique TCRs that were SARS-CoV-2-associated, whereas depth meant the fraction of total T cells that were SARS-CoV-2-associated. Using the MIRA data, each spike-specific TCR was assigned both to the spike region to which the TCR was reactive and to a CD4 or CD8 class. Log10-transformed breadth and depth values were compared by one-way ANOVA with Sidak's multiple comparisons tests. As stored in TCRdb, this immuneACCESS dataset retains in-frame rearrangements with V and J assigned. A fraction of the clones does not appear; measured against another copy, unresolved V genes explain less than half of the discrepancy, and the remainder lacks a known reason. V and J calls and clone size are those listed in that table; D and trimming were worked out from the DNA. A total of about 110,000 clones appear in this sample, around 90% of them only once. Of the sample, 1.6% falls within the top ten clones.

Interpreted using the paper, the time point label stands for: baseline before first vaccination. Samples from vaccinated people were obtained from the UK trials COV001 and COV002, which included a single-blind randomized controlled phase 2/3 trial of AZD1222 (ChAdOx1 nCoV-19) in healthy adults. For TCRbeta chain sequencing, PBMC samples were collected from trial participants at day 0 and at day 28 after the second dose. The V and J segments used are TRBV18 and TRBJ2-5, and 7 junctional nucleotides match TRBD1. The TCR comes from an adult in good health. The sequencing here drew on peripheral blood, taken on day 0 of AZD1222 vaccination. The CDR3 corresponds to CASSPSRTGQETQYF. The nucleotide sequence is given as TGTGCCAGCTCACCTTCCCGGACAGGCCAAGAGACCCAGTACTTC.